A selection of T cell receptor beta chains follows, all from one sample in a study of blood T cell repertoires in COVID-19. The table came from immunoSEQ multiplex PCR; TCRdb's copy has only in-frame clones and leaves some out. Of about 240,000 clones in the sample, 86% were seen once. The sample consisted of peripheral blood. The receptors derive from a man older than 75 with acute or convalescent COVID-19. Both conserved end residues are part of each CDR3.

CDR3aa: CASTTGGSGGYTF
j_gene: TRBJ1-2
v_gene: TRBV3-1/TRBV3-2
len: 13

CDR3aa: CASSEPSHDGELFF
j_gene: TRBJ2-2
v_gene: TRBV6-2/TRBV6-3
len: 14

CDR3aa: CASSHRTGVTEAFF
j_gene: TRBJ1-1
v_gene: TRBV4-1
len: 14

CDR3aa: CASSLVLAIDNEQFF
j_gene: TRBJ2-1
v_gene: TRBV11-2
len: 15

CDR3aa: CASRQTGGHQPQHF
j_gene: TRBJ1-5
v_gene: TRBV19
len: 14

CDR3aa: CASGAATTNEKLFF
j_gene: TRBJ1-4
v_gene: TRBV5-1
len: 14

CDR3aa: CATRTGSYGYTF
j_gene: TRBJ1-2
v_gene: TRBV28
len: 12

CDR3aa: CASSSTGGAETQYF
j_gene: TRBJ2-5
v_gene: TRBV7-2
len: 14

CDR3aa: CASSLAPTGLGEKLFF
j_gene: TRBJ1-4
v_gene: TRBV7-2
len: 16

CDR3aa: CASSSTGNTEAFF
j_gene: TRBJ1-1
v_gene: TRBV19
len: 13

CDR3aa: CASSLGGGLYEQYF
j_gene: TRBJ2-7
v_gene: TRBV14
len: 14

CDR3aa: CASSPLGISYEQYF
j_gene: TRBJ2-7
v_gene: TRBV28
len: 14

CDR3aa: CASSRRGYQPQHF
j_gene: TRBJ1-5
v_gene: TRBV6-5
len: 13

CDR3aa: CASSPPGAVHSYEQYF
j_gene: TRBJ2-7
v_gene: TRBV9
len: 16

CDR3aa: CASSLAAGGNTIYF
j_gene: TRBJ1-3
v_gene: TRBV7-6
len: 14

CDR3aa: CASSEWQGGEKLFF
j_gene: TRBJ1-4
v_gene: TRBV6-1
len: 14

CDR3aa: CASMTGQGRNSPLHF
j_gene: TRBJ1-6
v_gene: TRBV28
len: 15

CDR3aa: CTRLPGETQYF
j_gene: TRBJ2-5
v_gene: TRBV1
len: 11

CDR3aa: CASSGTGPGNTIYF
j_gene: TRBJ1-3
v_gene: TRBV6-5
len: 14

CDR3aa: CASSPRGGTREETQYF
j_gene: TRBJ2-5
v_gene: TRBV4-2
len: 16

CDR3aa: CASSITSSTDTQYF
j_gene: TRBJ2-3
v_gene: TRBV19
len: 14

CDR3aa: CASSLSDRAYGYTF
j_gene: TRBJ1-2
v_gene: TRBV28
len: 14

CDR3aa: CASSLAGEQYF
j_gene: TRBJ2-7
v_gene: TRBV7-8
len: 11

CDR3aa: CASSYLTGYEQYF
j_gene: TRBJ2-7
v_gene: TRBV6-6
len: 13

CDR3aa: CASSRTSGGGYTQYF
j_gene: TRBJ2-3
v_gene: TRBV7-2
len: 15

CDR3aa: CASSSLGATDLSFIEQYF
j_gene: TRBJ2-7
v_gene: TRBV11-2
len: 18

CDR3aa: CASSSTGVNSPLHF
j_gene: TRBJ1-6
v_gene: TRBV7-2
len: 14

CDR3aa: CASSLRQGAPGPQHF
j_gene: TRBJ1-5
v_gene: TRBV7-2
len: 15

CDR3aa: CASTPVTGVSTEAFF
j_gene: TRBJ1-1
v_gene: TRBV7-2
len: 15

CDR3aa: CASSQGQGWDEKLFF
j_gene: TRBJ1-4
v_gene: TRBV4-1
len: 15

CDR3aa: CASSLGLADANEQFF
j_gene: TRBJ2-1
v_gene: TRBV28
len: 15

CDR3aa: CASSIVAGSNEKLFF
j_gene: TRBJ1-4
v_gene: TRBV19
len: 15

CDR3aa: CASSQVPDSPTSPLHF
j_gene: TRBJ1-6
v_gene: TRBV4-1
len: 16

CDR3aa: CASSSGQGGSGNTIYF
j_gene: TRBJ1-3
v_gene: TRBV28
len: 16

CDR3aa: CASSLQGETQYF
j_gene: TRBJ2-5
v_gene: TRBV10-2
len: 12

CDR3aa: CASKGLAGGSYNEQFF
j_gene: TRBJ2-1
v_gene: TRBV5-1
len: 16

CDR3aa: CASSQGLTRVGNEQFF
j_gene: TRBJ2-1
v_gene: TRBV7-2
len: 16

CDR3aa: CASSKLEIYYGYTF
j_gene: TRBJ1-2
v_gene: TRBV19
len: 14

CDR3aa: CASSIVRDFTQPQHF
j_gene: TRBJ1-5
v_gene: TRBV19
len: 15

CDR3aa: CASSLLRTPSNLLGEQYF
j_gene: TRBJ2-7
v_gene: TRBV7-2
len: 18

CDR3aa: CASSSAGVGYEQYF
j_gene: TRBJ2-7
v_gene: TRBV28
len: 14

CDR3aa: CASSFPGQMNTGELFF
j_gene: TRBJ2-2
v_gene: TRBV7-2
len: 16

CDR3aa: CASRTREAPYNEQFF
j_gene: TRBJ2-1
v_gene: TRBV2
len: 15

CDR3aa: CASTKPGTGLAFF
j_gene: TRBJ1-1
v_gene: TRBV28
len: 13

CDR3aa: CASSLGQNNSPLHF
j_gene: TRBJ1-6
v_gene: TRBV18
len: 14

CDR3aa: CASSKSGGETGELFF
j_gene: TRBJ2-2
v_gene: TRBV19
len: 15

CDR3aa: CASSVTRQNTIYF
j_gene: TRBJ1-3
v_gene: TRBV7-2
len: 13

CDR3aa: CASSLRTGTQYF
j_gene: TRBJ2-5
v_gene: TRBV28
len: 12